One and the same sample provided the 31 T cell receptor beta chains below, sequenced in a study of CD8 T cells in ankylosing spondylitis. TCRdb itself ran the 5' RACE reads through MiXCR, one entry per CDR3 protein. Of fewer than 200,000 distinct CDR3 sequences listed, around 18% were seen once; the top ten hold about 7.8%. Sequenced material: blood, either unsorted or a sorted T cell fraction (not recorded which). The receptors here all came from a male donor with ankylosing spondylitis or in good health (not recorded which).

This clonotype appeared many times. The CDR3 region is CASSFRTSGRDSYEQYF. Written as DNA, the CDR3 is TGTGCCAGCAGTTTCCGGACTAGCGGGAGGGACTCCTACGAGCAGTACTTC. The rearrangement joins TRBV6-2 or TRBV6-3 to TRBJ2-7, with TRBD2 identical over 15 bases. The V and J ends lost 4 bases and 0 bases, in that order; junction bases with no gene match: 4. In germline, CDR1 is MNHEY, CDR2 SVGEGT. This CDR3 comprises 17 residues.

This clonotype was counted at least ten times. The chain combines TRBV29-1 with TRBJ2-4; possible D gene TRBD1, 5 bases. Germline V lookup: CDR1 SQVTM, CDR2 ANQGSEA. The CDR3 runs to 13 residues. The CDR3, as DNA: TGCGGCAAACAGACAGTAGCCAAAAACATTCAGTACTTC. This codes for CGKQTVAKNIQYF.

The genes are TRBV12-3 or TRBV12-4 and TRBJ2-5; the match to TRBD1 covers 9 bases. CDR3 length equals 14 residues. V dropped 5 bases and J dropped 4; count of bases not matched to a gene: 5. CDR3 sequence: CASSVYRGPETQYF. In nucleotides, the CDR3 is TGTGCCAGCAGTGTCTACAGGGGGCCAGAGACCCAGTACTTC.

The chain has TRBV4-2 and TRBJ2-1, with 10 bases lining up with TRBD2. V gave up 1 base and J gave up 6 bases; unmatched junction bases: 3. Germline CDR1 and CDR2: LGHNA and YNFKEQ. There are 15 residues in the CDR3. CDR3 region: CASSQGTSGSNEQFF. CDR3 coding DNA: TGTGCCAGCAGCCAAGGGACTAGCGGTAGCAATGAGCAGTTCTTC.

At least ten counts were recorded for this clonotype. The chain couples TRBV29-1 to TRBJ1-1, with D perhaps TRBD1 (6 bases). This CDR3 contains 13 residues. V was pared by 3 bases and J by 6 bases, with 14 bases between. From germline, CDR1 is SQVTM and CDR2 ANQGSEA. CDR3 loop: CSVERTGAPEAFF. CDR3 sequence (DNA): TGCAGCGTTGAGAGGACGGGGGCCCCTGAAGCTTTCTTT.

This clonotype showed up many times. This sequence joins TRBV20-1 and TRBJ2-2; D unresolved. Looked up from germline, CDR1 is DFQATT and CDR2 is SNEGSKA (reference sequence). This CDR3 spans 14 amino acids. Deletions cut 3 bases from V and 5 bases from J, with 13 bases between. The CDR3 DNA follows: TGCAGTGCTAGGGTTCGGCCCGCGACCGGGGAGCTGTTTTTT. Protein sequence: CSARVRPATGELFF.

This clonotype was seen repeatedly, ten times or more. The rearrangement uses TRBV5-1 and TRBJ2-7, with TRBD2 identical over 7 bases. The germline V gene encodes CDR1 SGHRS and CDR2 YFSETQ. This CDR3 comprises 17 residues. Unmatched junction bases numbered 12, after V lost 0 bases and J lost 3 bases. CDR3 loop: CASSLDTVGGSDYEQYF. DNA for the CDR3: TGCGCCAGCAGCTTGGATACCGTCGGCGGGAGTGACTACGAGCAGTACTTC.

The rearrangement joins TRBV6-5 to TRBJ2-3; D gene uncertain. This CDR3 contains 13 residues. The germline V and J ends were trimmed by 6 bases and 1 base, with 8 bases remaining between them. CDR1 is MNHEY and CDR2 is SVGAGI in the germline V gene. The chain's CDR3 is CASRRGGTDTQYF. DNA for the CDR3: TGTGCCAGCAGACGCGGCGGCACAGATACGCAGTATTTT.

The chain joins TRBV4-2 to TRBJ1-4; no firm D call. The CDR3 is made up of 17 amino acids. Trimming stripped 1 base from V and 7 bases from J, with 19 bases between. Germline CDR1 reads LGHNA; CDR2 reads YNFKEQ. The CDR3 protein is CASSQGRMVGLREKLFF. The CDR3 DNA reads TGTGCCAGCAGCCAAGGTCGTATGGTGGGGTTACGTGAAAAACTGTTTTTT.

V gene TRBV12-3 or TRBV12-4 combines with J gene TRBJ1-5; D remains unclear. The CDR3 length is 15 residues. The V gene lost 0 bases and the J gene lost 6 bases, with 12 bases spanning the gap. The CDR3 region is CASSLASGGFQPQHF. The CDR3 DNA reads TGTGCCAGCAGTTTAGCCTCGGGAGGGTTTCAGCCCCAGCATTTT.

The sample holds many counts of this clonotype. The CDR3 region has the DNA TGTGCCAGCTCCCACCGGGGGAATTCACCCCTCCACTTT. Translated, it gives CASSHRGNSPLHF. V gene TRBV12-3 or TRBV12-4 combines with J gene TRBJ1-6; TRBD1 is a possible D gene (5 bases). The CDR3 sequence is 13 residues long. Trimming took 8 bases from V and 7 from J, leaving 12 bases between them.

This clonotype was seen at least ten times. The rearrangement links TRBV20-1 to TRBJ2-1; TRBD2 aligns across 11 bases. This CDR3 has 15 amino acids. Germline-derived CDR1 and CDR2 are DFQATT and SNEGSKA (reference sequence). J was trimmed by 9 bases and V by 5 bases; bases with no gene match: 12. CDR3 protein: CSAGVAGGPSREQFF. In DNA, the CDR3 is TGCAGTGCTGGGGTAGCGGGAGGGCCCTCACGTGAGCAGTTCTTC.

This clonotype came up a few times. The V call is TRBV20-1, the J call TRBJ2-3; no definite D call. Germline V gives CDR1 DFQATT, CDR2 SNEGSKA (reference sequence). V was cut by 3 bases and J by 6 bases, with 10 bases left in between. This CDR3 has 12 amino acids. CDR3 in DNA: TGCAGTGCTAGTGCTACGGAGGATACGCAGTATTTT. This sequence encodes CSASATEDTQYF.

This clonotype was detected ten times or more. The chain joins TRBV29-1 to TRBJ2-7; D unclear. V lost 1 base and J 3 bases, leaving 7 bases between the germline ends. The CDR3 extends over 12 amino acids. Germline-derived CDR1 and CDR2 are SQVTM and ANQGSEA. Here the CDR3 reads CSVEGDHYEQYF. For the CDR3, the DNA is TGCAGCGTTGAAGGAGATCACTACGAGCAGTACTTC.

In its sample, this clonotype was seen many times. The CDR3 spells CATSDPSTSGTITDTQYF. CDR3 DNA: TGTGCCACCAGTGACCCATCGACTAGCGGGACGATCACAGATACGCAGTATTTT. The rearrangement links TRBV24-1 to TRBJ2-3; 11 nucleotides align to TRBD2. CDR3 length equals 18 residues. V dropped 4 bases and J dropped 2; count of bases not matched to a gene: 10. CDR1 KGHDR and CDR2 SFDVKD come from the germline V gene.

The J gene is TRBJ2-3, the V gene TRBV7-3; a possible D gene is TRBD1 (6 bases). In germline, CDR1 is SGHTA, CDR2 FQGTGA. The CDR3 consists of 12 residues. With 6 bases removed from V and 6 bases from J, the gap between germline ends came to 10 bases. The CDR3 here is CASSRQGDTQYF. The CDR3 DNA reads as TGTGCCAGCAGTCGCCAGGGGGATACGCAGTATTTT.

This clonotype was recorded many times. This chain joins TRBV20-1 and TRBJ2-7; D is possibly TRBD1 (5 bases). V lost 0 bases and J lost 3, with 9 bases in between. The CDR3 totals 13 residues. The germline V gene has CDR1 DFQATT and CDR2 SNEGSKA (reference sequence). This CDR3 reads CSARDLDSYEQYF. CDR3 nucleotides: TGCAGTGCTAGAGACCTCGACAGCTACGAGCAGTACTTC.

This clonotype appeared a few times. The chain combines TRBV20-1 with TRBJ2-3, with 8 bases matching TRBD2. The CDR3 consists of 15 residues. From germline, CDR1 is DFQATT and CDR2 SNEGSKA (reference sequence). The V gene end was trimmed by 1 base and the J gene end by 0 bases; junction bases not matched to a gene: 3. In DNA, the CDR3 is TGCAGTGCTAGAGCTAGCGGGTTTAGCACAGATACGCAGTATTTT. Translated, it gives CSARASGFSTDTQYF.

This clonotype was observed at least ten times. The chain links TRBV20-1 to TRBJ2-5, with 9 bases lining up with TRBD1. Germline V gene lookup returns CDR1 DFQATT and CDR2 SNEGSKA (reference sequence). Trimming at V came to 0 bases and at J to 5 bases, leaving 4 bases not matched to a gene. CDR3 length: 14 residues. The CDR3 reads CSARDLTGGETQYF. As DNA, the CDR3 is TGCAGTGCTAGAGACTTAACAGGGGGCGAGACCCAGTACTTC.

This clonotype was picked up a small number of times. The rearrangement uses TRBV29-1 and TRBJ2-1; 8 nucleotides line up with TRBD1. Germline CDR1 reads SQVTM; CDR2 reads ANQGSEA. The V gene end was trimmed by 2 bases and the J gene end by 4 bases; junction bases not matched to a gene: 4. The CDR3 has 14 amino acids. The CDR3 region has the DNA TGCAGCGTTGAATGGGACAGGTCTTACAATGAGCAGTTCTTC. This codes for CSVEWDRSYNEQFF.

This clonotype was detected only a few times. The CDR3 spells CASSETAPQYF. CDR3 DNA: TGTGCCAGCAGTGAGACCGCTCCTCAGTACTTC. The V call is TRBV2, the J call TRBJ2-4; D is ambiguous. Between the trimmed V and J ends, which lost 3 bases and 12 bases, there was a span of 9 bases. The CDR3 sequence is 11 residues long. The germline gives CDR1 SNHLY, CDR2 FYNNEI.

This clonotype was observed a few times. The rearrangement uses TRBV20-1 and TRBJ1-6, with 8 positions matching TRBD1. The CDR3 spans 14 residues. In germline, CDR1 is DFQATT, CDR2 SNEGSKA (reference sequence). Trimming took 6 bases from V and 10 from J; bases not matched to a gene: 11. The CDR3 protein is CSAPGGRVGSPLHF. CDR3 DNA sequence: TGCAGTGCCCCAGGGGGCAGGGTGGGGTCACCCCTCCACTTT.

This sequence joins TRBV6-5 and TRBJ1-5; TRBD1 aligns across 7 bases. The V gene end was trimmed by 4 bases and the J gene end by 1 base; junction bases not matched to a gene: 4. The length of the CDR3 is 15 residues. Germline CDR1 reads MNHEY; CDR2 reads SVGAGI. The CDR3 region has the DNA TGTGCCAGCAGTTTCGTACAGGGGAGCAATCAGCCCCAGCATTTT. Translated, it gives CASSFVQGSNQPQHF.

There are many counts of this clonotype. The rearrangement links TRBV5-1 to TRBJ2-7; D call uncertain. Trimming pared 0 bases from V and 4 bases from J, leaving 11 bases between. The germline V gene encodes CDR1 SGHRS and CDR2 YFSETQ. The CDR3 length is 14 residues. The CDR3 sequence is CASSLEVTAYEQYF. The DNA for the CDR3 is TGCGCCAGCAGCTTGGAGGTCACAGCTTACGAGCAGTACTTC.

The chain combines TRBV2 with TRBJ1-5, with D uncertain. The germline V gene encodes CDR1 SNHLY and CDR2 FYNNEI. The CDR3 covers 14 residues. Trimming cost V 7 bases and J 2 bases, with 12 bases left between them. The DNA of the CDR3 is TGTGCCAGCAACCTGGACCGAGGCAATCAGCCCCAGCATTTT. It yields the protein CASNLDRGNQPQHF.

This clonotype was counted ten times or more. This sequence joins TRBV5-4 and TRBJ2-7, with a tentative D call TRBD2 (6 bases). There are 12 residues in the CDR3. Trimming removed 4 bases from V and 3 bases from J, with 8 bases in between. Germline V gene lookup returns CDR1 SGHNT and CDR2 YYREEE (reference sequence). The CDR3 DNA reads as TGTGCCAGCAGCAAGGACTACTACGAGCAGTACTTC. It encodes CASSKDYYEQYF.

This clonotype was detected a few times. This rearrangement joins TRBV27 to TRBJ2-5; TRBD2 matches at 11 bases. CDR1 and CDR2 (germline): MNHEY, SMNVEV (reference sequence). V dropped 5 bases and J dropped 5; count of bases not matched to a gene: 10. The length of the CDR3 is 16 residues. The CDR3 DNA reads as TGTGCCAGCAGTCCCGGGACTAGCGGAGCGGGGGAGACCCAGTACTTC. This codes for CASSPGTSGAGETQYF.

This clonotype was seen a few times. V usage is TRBV5-1 and J usage is TRBJ1-4; 8 nucleotides align to TRBD1. Germline lookup yields CDR1 SGHRS and CDR2 YFSETQ. V was clipped by 0 bases and J by 5 bases; unmatched bases: 3. The CDR3 is 15 residues long. DNA of the CDR3: TGCGCCAGCAGCTTGGGGACAGGGAAGAATGAAAAACTGTTTTTT. It specifies CASSLGTGKNEKLFF. The whole variable domain, remainder taken from reference TRBV5-1 and TRBJ1-4, is KAGVTQTPRYLIKTRGQQVTLSCSPISGHRSVSWYQQTPGQGLQFLFEYFSETQRNKGNFPGRFSGRQFSNSRSEMNVSTLELGDSALYLCASSLGTGKNEKLFFGSGTQLSVL.

Only a few counts were recorded for this clonotype. The rearrangement joins TRBV29-1 to TRBJ2-5; unclear D gene. The length of the CDR3 is 12 residues. V was trimmed by 7 bases and J by 4 bases, leaving 13 bases between them. CDR1 is SQVTM, CDR2 ANQGSEA, per germline. The DNA of the CDR3 is TGCAGCGCCGCTGAGCTCACAGAGACCCAGTACTTC. Translated: CSAAELTETQYF.

This clonotype came up many times. The rearrangement links TRBV20-1 to TRBJ2-1; 7 nucleotides match TRBD1. With 4 bases clipped from V and 9 bases from J, the junction kept 3 bases outside the gene matches. There are 11 residues in the CDR3. CDR1 DFQATT and CDR2 SNEGSKA come from the germline V gene (reference sequence). CDR3 sequence reads: CSATRGFEQFF. Written as DNA, the CDR3 is TGCAGTGCTACCAGGGGGTTTGAGCAGTTCTTC.

On this clonotype: The junction and the germline gene differ at one end; a read error may be behind it. The genes are TRBV7-6 and TRBJ2-2; the D is unclear. This CDR3 contains 15 residues. CDR1 SGHVS and CDR2 FNYEAQ come from the germline V gene. This CDR3 reads CASSVWAKNTRELFF. The CDR3 DNA sequence: TGTGCCAGCAGCGTTTGGGCGAAGAACACCAGGGAGCTGTTTTTT. The entire variable domain, with the rest obtained from reference TRBV7-6 and TRBJ2-2, is as follows: GAGVSQSPRYKVTKRGQDVALRCDPISGHVSLYWYRQALGQGPEFLTYFNYEAQQDKSGLPNDRFSAERPEGSISTLTIQRTEQRDSAMYRCASSVWAKNTRELFFGEGSRLTVL.